One and the same sample provided the 19 T cell receptor beta chains below, sequenced in a study of T cell repertoires in cytomegalovirus infection. No antigens are known for them. TCRdb independently ran MiXCR on the reads; one entry per CDR3 protein. The sample has 310,000 or so distinct CDR3 sequences; roughly 25% are singletons. The specimen was cultured PBMCs, collected from culture after CMV antigen stimulation. The receptors here all came from a human donor in good health (CMV status not recorded). Some clones in this sample may be carry-over from other donors' samples.

This clonotype was recorded a few times. This sequence joins TRBV29-1 and TRBJ1-1, with 9 nucleotides matching TRBD1. CDR3 length equals 14 residues. The germline V gene has CDR1 SQVTM and CDR2 ANQGSEA. V shed 6 bases, J shed 5 bases, and the junction held 10 bases outside the gene matches. The CDR3 here is CSVTSTGGETEAFF. CDR3 nucleotide sequence: TGCAGCGTCACCTCTACAGGGGGCGAAACTGAAGCTTTCTTT.

V usage is TRBV10-3 and J usage is TRBJ2-1, with TRBD1 matching 9 bases. The CDR3 consists of 15 residues. Germline V gene data show CDR1 as ENHRY and CDR2 as SYGVKD. The J segment lost 8 bases and the V segment lost 4 bases, leaving 9 bases of the junction unmatched. The CDR3 DNA reads as TGTGCCATCAGTGTGTTGACAGGGGGGAATGATGAGCAGTTCTTC. Amino acid sequence: CAISVLTGGNDEQFF.

In its sample, this clonotype was seen many times. CDR3 in amino acids: CASSLAGSRSYEQYF. The CDR3 DNA follows: TGTGCCAGCAGCTTGGCCGGGAGTCGCTCCTACGAGCAGTACTTC. This chain links TRBV7-2 with TRBJ2-7, with a weak D call TRBD2 (6 bases). Deletions cut 3 bases from V and 0 bases from J, with 12 bases between. The germline V gene has CDR1 SGHTA and CDR2 FQGNSA. This CDR3 contains 15 residues.

This chain joins TRBV7-6 and TRBJ2-3, with TRBD1 as a possible D gene (5 bases). V dropped 9 bases and J dropped 2 bases, with 24 bases sitting between them. Germline V lookup: CDR1 SGHVS, CDR2 FNYEAQ. The CDR3 is 17 residues long. CDR3 DNA sequence: TGTGCCAGGCGAGCTCAGGAAGGGGATTTACACACAGATACGCAGTATTTT. It specifies CARRAQEGDLHTDTQYF.

The chain links TRBV7-9 to TRBJ1-2; D possibly corresponds to TRBD1 (5 bases). Trimming took off 7 bases at V and 0 bases at J, with 15 bases between the two ends. The CDR3 is 15 amino acids. Germline V gene lookup returns CDR1 SEHNR and CDR2 FQNEAQ (reference sequence). The CDR3 spells CASIQDSLANYGYTF. The CDR3 nucleotides are TGTGCCAGCATTCAAGACAGCCTAGCTAACTATGGCTACACCTTC.

This clonotype came up many times. The J gene is TRBJ2-7, the V gene TRBV7-2; unclear D gene. The CDR3 extends over 15 amino acids. CDR1 is SGHTA, CDR2 FQGNSA, per germline. V gave up 6 bases and J gave up 9 bases, with 24 bases separating them. For the CDR3, the DNA is TGTGCCAGCAGTTCCAATCCGACGGTCCCGACGGGGCAGTACTTC. The encoded protein is CASSSNPTVPTGQYF.

The CDR3 reads CASSYRSGSYNEQFF. Here the CDR3 DNA reads TGTGCCAGCAGTTACCGTAGCGGCTCCTACAATGAGCAGTTCTTC. The chain is built from TRBV6-5 and TRBJ2-1; tentative D call: TRBD2 (6 bases). CDR1 is MNHEY and CDR2 is SVGAGI in the germline V gene. This CDR3 contains 15 residues. V lost 2 bases and J 0 bases, leaving 8 bases between the germline ends.

This clonotype showed up many times. The CDR3 protein is CASSFTWTSGHYNEQFF. CDR3 sequence (DNA): TGTGCCAGCAGCTTTACCTGGACTAGCGGGCACTACAATGAGCAGTTCTTC. This chain uses TRBV7-2 with TRBJ2-1; 11 nucleotides line up with TRBD2. This CDR3 comprises 17 residues. Trimming removed 3 bases from V and 3 bases from J; junction bases left unmatched: 7. Germline assignment: CDR1 SGHTA and CDR2 FQGNSA.

This clonotype was seen a handful of times. This chain joins TRBV6-1 and TRBJ2-7; no reliable D call. CDR1 is MNHNS and CDR2 is SASEGT in the germline V gene. The CDR3 contains 13 residues. V was trimmed by 1 base and J by 3 bases, leaving 7 bases between them. In nucleotides, the CDR3 is TGTGCCAGCAGTGAAGAACTTGTCTACGAGCAGTACGTC. Translating it yields CASSEELVYEQYV.

The V gene is TRBV5-1, the J gene TRBJ2-1; tentatively, D is TRBD1 or TRBD2 (5 bases each). The CDR3 is 15 residues long. Trimming cost V 4 bases and J 6 bases, with 17 bases left between them. CDR1 and CDR2 from the germline V gene are SGHRS and YFSETQ. CDR3 in amino acids: CASSNRGPPANEQFF. Here the CDR3 DNA reads TGCGCCAGCAGCAACCGGGGACCACCAGCCAATGAGCAGTTCTTC.

The CDR3: CSVAHSYYNEQFF. CDR3 nucleotides: TGCAGCGTTGCTCACAGCTACTACAATGAGCAGTTCTTC. The chain combines TRBV29-1 with TRBJ2-1; D is unclear. Germline CDR1 SQVTM, CDR2 ANQGSEA. The CDR3 is made up of 13 amino acids. The V gene lost 4 bases and the J gene lost 3 bases, with 10 bases spanning the gap.

This clonotype has just a few counts. The chain employs TRBV11-2 and TRBJ2-7; 11 bases match TRBD2. The CDR3 is 15 amino acids. V gave up 5 bases and J gave up 1 base; unmatched junction bases: 4. The germline gives CDR1 SGHAT, CDR2 FQNNGV. The CDR3 loop is CASSVVAGGSYEQYF. DNA of the CDR3: TGTGCCAGCAGCGTAGTAGCGGGAGGGTCCTACGAGCAGTACTTC.

This clonotype came up many times. V and J are TRBV11-2 and TRBJ2-7; D not resolved. The CDR3 runs to 13 residues. Germline CDR1 SGHAT, CDR2 FQNNGV. With 1 base removed from V and 4 bases from J, the gap between germline ends came to 8 bases. DNA of the CDR3: TGTGCCAGCAGCTTAGGCGGATTATACGAGCAGTACGTC. This codes for CASSLGGLYEQYV.

V gene TRBV11-3 combines with J gene TRBJ2-7; TRBD2 is a possible D gene (6 bases). The CDR3 sequence is 15 residues long. CDR1 SGHNT and CDR2 YENEEA come from the germline V gene. Trimming cost V 5 bases and J 6 bases, with 20 bases left between them. DNA of the CDR3: TGTGCCAGCAGCCCCACAGGACTCGGGGGAAGCGAGCAGTACTTC. Translated: CASSPTGLGGSEQYF.

This chain connects TRBV4-1 to TRBJ1-1; unclear D gene. The CDR3 is made up of 13 amino acids. With 4 bases removed from V and 5 bases from J, the gap between germline ends came to 11 bases. Germline CDR1 and CDR2: MGHRA and YSYEKL. The CDR3, as DNA: TGCGCCAGCAGCCCGGGGTATGGAACTGAAGCTTTCTTT. It encodes CASSPGYGTEAFF.

The chain employs TRBV24-1 and TRBJ2-3; 8 bases map to TRBD2. Trimming removed 0 bases from V and 0 bases from J; junction bases left unmatched: 7. CDR1 and CDR2 (germline): KGHDR, SFDVKD. This CDR3 has 18 residues. CDR3 region: CATSDLNTSGSSTDTQYF. The CDR3 bases are TGTGCCACCAGTGATTTGAATACTAGCGGTTCTAGCACAGATACGCAGTATTTT.

In its sample, this clonotype was seen once. V usage is TRBV7-9 and J usage is TRBJ2-3; 8 bases align to TRBD2. The CDR3 runs to 13 residues. Germline V gene data show CDR1 as SEHNR and CDR2 as FQNEAQ (reference sequence). J gave up 5 bases and V 10 bases, and 8 bases lay outside the gene matches. As DNA, the CDR3 is TGTGCCATCGGGGGGGGGGGCAAAGATACGCAGTATTTT. Translating it yields CAIGGGGKDTQYF.

This clonotype was detected many times. The chain uses TRBV12-3 or TRBV12-4 and TRBJ1-5, with unresolved D. V lost 5 bases, J lost 4 bases, and 9 bases lay in between. This CDR3 region has 13 residues. CDR3 residues: CASSPEPNQPQHF. CDR3 nucleotides: TGTGCCAGCAGTCCCGAACCGAATCAGCCCCAGCATTTT.

The gene calls are TRBV3-1 and TRBJ2-1, with TRBD2 matching over 9 bases. This CDR3 is built from 17 residues. The germline CDR1 and CDR2 sequences are LGHDT and YNNKEL (reference sequence). The trim removed 0 bases at V and 8 bases at J, leaving 11 bases unmatched. The CDR3 sequence: CASSQDRGTSLWYEQFF. CDR3 nucleotides: TGTGCCAGCAGCCAAGATCGGGGGACTAGCCTCTGGTATGAGCAGTTCTTC.